This T cell receptor (beta chain) was found in a study of blood T cell repertoires in COVID-19. Study-level information: Some COVID-19 samples were acute and others convalescent; all came from the United States, Italy and Spain. T cells, B-cell-depleted T cells, or PBMCs provided the cDNA or gDNA that served as material.

The CDR3 consists of 15 residues. The germline V gene encodes CDR1 MNHEY and CDR2 SMNVEV (reference sequence). The junction had 10 bases not matched to a gene; V was cut back by 5 bases and J by 7 bases. Original methodology: Quantification of nucleated cells was approximated via reference gene primer amplification. Some clones are missing from TCRdb's copy, which holds only in-frame ones; the method was immunoSEQ multiplex PCR. The D gene and trimming were derived from the DNA, and the V and J assignments and clone size from that table. The data hold approximately 91,000 clones, with about 77% observed a single time.

Sequenced: peripheral blood. The chain combines TRBV27 with TRBJ2-2; 7 bases are shared with TRBD1. The TCR originated in a woman older than 75 with acute or convalescent COVID-19. In nucleotides, the CDR3 is TGTGCCAGCAGTCCCCGGACAGGTCCAGGCGGGGAGCTGTTTTTT. This codes for CASSPRTGPGGELFF.